Shown below are 17 T cell receptor beta chains from a single sample sequenced in a study of T cells in Graves' hyperthyroidism and ophthalmopathy (dated by TCRdb to the late 2010s). Libraries were built with multiplex PCR. Sequencing used an Illumina HiSeq 2000. TCR beta CDR3 regions were amplified from RNA transcripts. A first-round RT-PCR of the TCR CDR3 used the HTBI primer set with the Qiagen OneStep RT-PCR kit. The public reads were reprocessed in TCRdb via fastp at Q25 and MiXCR, keeping in-frame beta chains. Rows are unified per CDR3 protein, each entry keeping the most common DNA and genes. The sample table shows over 250,000 distinct CDR3 sequences, and 15% to 20% are seen once. Approximately 60% of the sample is taken by the ten largest. The sample was blood. The receptors shown here come from a woman aged 60-70 years with Graves' ophthalmopathy.

This clonotype was counted only a few times. In nucleotides, the CDR3 is TGTGCCAGCAGGGGGGACCTAATCTATGGCTACACCTTC. The encoded protein is CASRGDLIYGYTF. This chain links TRBV6-1 with TRBJ1-2, with a tentative D call TRBD1 (5 bases). Per the germline V gene, CDR1 is MNHNS and CDR2 is SASEGT. V shed 6 bases and J shed 4 bases, with 12 bases lying between them. This CDR3 region has 13 residues.

The chain uses TRBV20-1 and TRBJ2-5; TRBD1 is a possible D gene (5 bases). Per germline, CDR1 DFQATT and CDR2 SNEGSKA (reference sequence). Trimming shortened V by 0 bases and J by 5 bases, and 19 bases separated the two germline ends. This CDR3 has 16 residues. This CDR3 reads CSARDVARPGMETQYF. The CDR3 DNA reads TGCAGTGCTAGAGACGTTGCGAGGCCAGGGATGGAGACCCAGTACTTC.

This clonotype was counted many times. The rearrangement links TRBV28 to TRBJ2-7, with 9 bases fitting TRBD2. The CDR3 is made up of 17 amino acids. CDR1 MDHEN and CDR2 SYDVKM come from the germline V gene. The trim removed 3 bases at V and 2 bases at J, leaving 11 bases unmatched. The CDR3 region has the DNA TGTGCCAGCAGTTTGTTTCTGGAGACTAGCGGACCCTACGAGCAGTACTTC. It codes for CASSLFLETSGPYEQYF.

Many counts were recorded for this clonotype. The chain uses TRBV27 and TRBJ2-7; D not certain. The CDR3 length is 13 residues. Germline assignment: CDR1 MNHEY and CDR2 SMNVEV (reference sequence). V dropped 4 bases and J dropped 6 bases, with 13 bases sitting between them. In DNA, the CDR3 is TGTGCCAGCAGTTCCGGAATATACGGCGAGCAGTACTTC. This codes for CASSSGIYGEQYF.

This clonotype was counted a few times. The CDR3 is CAICPPTVPDTQYF. The DNA of the CDR3 is TGTGCCATCTGCCCCCCGACCGTTCCAGATACGCAGTATTTT. The rearrangement joins TRBV7-9 to TRBJ2-3; D is unresolved. Germline V gene lookup returns CDR1 SEHNR and CDR2 FQNEAQ (reference sequence). With 10 bases removed from V and 4 bases from J, the gap between germline ends came to 18 bases. The length of the CDR3 is 14 residues. The whole variable domain, filled in from reference TRBV7-9 and TRBJ2-3, reads DTGVSQNPRHKITKRGQNVTFRCDPISEHNRLYWYRQTLGQGPEFLTYFQNEAQLEKSRLLSDRFSAERPKGSFSTLEIQRTEQGDSAMYLCAICPPTVPDTQYFGPGTRLTVL.

This clonotype was seen repeatedly, ten times or more. The chain employs TRBV27 and TRBJ2-5; tentative D call: TRBD2 (5 bases). The CDR3 is 13 residues long. From germline, CDR1 is MNHEY and CDR2 SMNVEV (reference sequence). With 7 bases removed from V and 2 bases from J, the gap between germline ends came to 11 bases. The CDR3 nucleotides are TGTGCCAGCATGAGACTAACTCAAGAGACCCAGTACTTC. Amino acids: CASMRLTQETQYF.

This chain uses TRBV19 with TRBJ1-6, with D tentatively TRBD1 (6 bases). The CDR3 covers 15 residues. The germline V gene encodes CDR1 LNHDA and CDR2 SQIVND (reference sequence). V was shortened by 6 bases and J by 8 bases, with 17 bases between the two germline ends. CDR3 nucleotide sequence: TGTGCCAGTAGGGATCCTACAGGGATCTATTCACCCCTCCACTTT. Translating it yields CASRDPTGIYSPLHF.

The genes are TRBV12-3 or TRBV12-4 and TRBJ2-3; TRBD2 aligns across 8 bases. The CDR3 spans 14 residues. V lost 3 bases, J lost 6 bases, and 5 bases stayed unmatched. CDR3 region: CASSFATSGDTQYF. The CDR3 bases are TGTGCCAGCAGTTTCGCAACTAGCGGCGATACGCAGTATTTT.

This clonotype was detected many times. Written as DNA, the CDR3 is TGTGCCAGCAGTTCCTTTGGGGACAGCAGATACACAGATACGCAGTATTTT. Translation gives CASSSFGDSRYTDTQYF. The chain links TRBV6-2 or TRBV6-3 to TRBJ2-3; 7 bases map to TRBD1. This CDR3 has 17 residues. Germline values: CDR1 MNHEY, CDR2 SVGEGT. Trimming cost V 4 bases and J 2 bases; bases outside gene matches: 12.

This rearrangement joins TRBV20-1 to TRBJ1-5, with D unclear. CDR1 is DFQATT and CDR2 is SNEGSKA in the germline V gene (reference sequence). Deletions cut 1 base from V and 0 bases from J, with 16 bases between. The CDR3 runs 17 residues. In DNA form, the CDR3 reads TGCAGTGCTAGAGGACTCCCGAGCCCCAATAGCAATCAGCCCCAGCATTTT. It is translated as CSARGLPSPNSNQPQHF.

This clonotype was picked up many times. The CDR3 protein is CAISGTGSDNEQFF. Here the CDR3 DNA reads TGTGCCATCAGTGGGACAGGGTCCGACAATGAGCAGTTCTTC. The J gene is TRBJ2-1, the V gene TRBV10-3; 8 positions agree with TRBD1. The CDR3 is made up of 14 amino acids. The J segment lost 5 bases and the V segment lost 4 bases, leaving 4 bases of the junction unmatched. Germline V CDR1 and CDR2: ENHRY, SYGVKD.

This clonotype appeared many times. The J gene is TRBJ2-3, the V gene TRBV30; D call uncertain. Trimming left V 3 bases short and J 2 bases short, with 9 bases between. Per germline, CDR1 GTSNPN and CDR2 SVGIG (reference sequence). The CDR3 consists of 13 residues. CDR3 residues: CAWSFTNTDTQYF. As DNA, the CDR3 is TGTGCCTGGAGCTTTACAAACACAGATACGCAGTATTTT.

In its sample, this clonotype was seen many times. Germline is not matched at one junction end, which may reflect a read error. The chain recombines TRBV30 with TRBJ1-2; the D gene is possibly TRBD1 (6 bases). CDR1 is GTSNPN and CDR2 is SVGIG in the germline V gene (reference sequence). This CDR3 is 13 amino acids long. Here the CDR3 DNA reads TGTGCCCGGAGGGACACCGACTACTATGGCTACACCTTC. Amino acids: CARRDTDYYGYTF. Drawing the rest from reference TRBV30 and TRBJ1-2, the complete variable domain is SQTIHQWPATLVQPVGSPLSLECTVEGTSNPNLYWYRQAAGRGLQLLFYSVGIGQISSEVPQNLSASRPQDRQFILSSKKLLLSDSGFYLCARRDTDYYGYTFGSGTRLTVV.

The chain joins TRBV7-3 to TRBJ2-3; perhaps TRBD1 as D (5 bases). This CDR3 has 14 amino acids. CDR1 is SGHTA, CDR2 FQGTGA, per germline. V was shortened by 7 bases and J by 4 bases, with 15 bases between the two germline ends. The CDR3 DNA reads as TGTGCCAGCACCTCATCCTCAGGGTCAGATACGCAGTATTTT. This translates into CASTSSSGSDTQYF.

This clonotype was seen a handful of times. This rearrangement joins TRBV19 to TRBJ2-3, with 8 nucleotides matching TRBD2. CDR3 length: 14 amino acids. The J segment lost 4 bases and the V segment lost 6 bases, leaving 6 bases of the junction unmatched. The germline V gene has CDR1 LNHDA and CDR2 SQIVND (reference sequence). The CDR3: CASSSGSPSDTQYF. In nucleotides, the CDR3 is TGTGCCAGTAGCAGCGGGAGTCCTTCAGATACGCAGTATTTT. Supplemented by reference TRBV19 and TRBJ2-3, the full variable domain reads DGGITQSPKYLFRKEGQNVTLSCEQNLNHDAMYWYRQDPGQGLRLIYYSQIVNDFQKGDIAEGYSVSREKKESFPLTVTSAQKNPTAFYLCASSSGSPSDTQYFGPGTRLTVL.

Many counts were recorded for this clonotype. This chain joins TRBV6-1 and TRBJ1-1; D is unresolved. This CDR3 spans 13 amino acids. Between the trimmed V and J ends, which lost 6 bases and 2 bases, there was a span of 10 bases. CDR1 is MNHNS, CDR2 SASEGT, per germline. The CDR3 nucleotides are TGTGCCAGCAGACTAGGCACCAACACTGAAGCTTTCTTT. Its translation is CASRLGTNTEAFF.

This clonotype was picked up many times. The genes are TRBV10-3 and TRBJ1-1, with a tentative D call TRBD1 (6 bases). The CDR3 spans 16 residues. Trimming stripped 6 bases from V and 0 bases from J, with 17 bases between. The V gene's germline CDR1 is ENHRY and CDR2 SYGVKD. CDR3 protein: CAIRNDRRLMNTEAFF. The CDR3 DNA reads TGTGCCATCAGAAATGACAGGAGACTTATGAACACTGAAGCTTTCTTT.